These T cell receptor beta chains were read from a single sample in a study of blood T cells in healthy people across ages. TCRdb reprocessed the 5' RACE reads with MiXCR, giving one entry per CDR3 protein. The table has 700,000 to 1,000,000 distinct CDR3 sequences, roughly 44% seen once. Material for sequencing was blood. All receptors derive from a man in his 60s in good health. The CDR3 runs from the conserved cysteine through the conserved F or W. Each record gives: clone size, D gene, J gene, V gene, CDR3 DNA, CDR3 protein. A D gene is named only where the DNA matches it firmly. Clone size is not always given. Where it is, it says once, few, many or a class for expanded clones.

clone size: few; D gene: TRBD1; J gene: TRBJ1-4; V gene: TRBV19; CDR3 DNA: TGTGCCAGTACCGACAGGGGCGGTGAAAAACTGTTTTTT; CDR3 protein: CASTDRGGEKLFF
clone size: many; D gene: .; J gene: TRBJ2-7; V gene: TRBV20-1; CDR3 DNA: TGCAGTGCTAGGGGGCGGGGATCCTACGAGCAGTACTTC; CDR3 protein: CSARGRGSYEQYF
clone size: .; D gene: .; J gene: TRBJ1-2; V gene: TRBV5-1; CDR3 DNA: TGCGCCAGCAGCTTGGTGGCAGGAAGCTATGGCTACACCTTC; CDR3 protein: CASSLVAGSYGYTF
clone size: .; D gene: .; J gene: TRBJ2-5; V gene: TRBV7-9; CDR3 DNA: TGTGCCAGCAGCTCAAATATAGGTGGACAGCAGCAAGAGACCCAGTACTTC; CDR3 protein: CASSSNIGGQQQETQYF
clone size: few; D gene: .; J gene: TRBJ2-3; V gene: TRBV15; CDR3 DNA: TGTGCCACCAGCAGAGATGTGGTTGCAGATACGCAGTATTTT; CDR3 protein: CATSRDVVADTQYF
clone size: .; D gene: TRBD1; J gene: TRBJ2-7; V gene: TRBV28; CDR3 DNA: TGTGCCGGCAGTCCAAAAACAGGGGGCAGGCGCTACGAGCAGTACTTC; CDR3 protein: CAGSPKTGGRRYEQYF
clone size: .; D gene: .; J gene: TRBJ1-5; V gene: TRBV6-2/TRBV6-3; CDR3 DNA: TGTGCCAGCAGTTACCCAGGGGTCAATCAGCCCCAGCATTTT; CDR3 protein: CASSYPGVNQPQHF
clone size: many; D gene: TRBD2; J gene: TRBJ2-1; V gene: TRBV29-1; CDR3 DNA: TGCAGCGTTGGGGGACTAGCGAACAATGAGCAGTTCTTC; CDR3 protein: CSVGGLANNEQFF
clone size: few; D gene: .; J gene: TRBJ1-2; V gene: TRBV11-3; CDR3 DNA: TGTGCCAGCAGCTTAGGTACGGGGCGATACTATGGCTACACCTTC; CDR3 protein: CASSLGTGRYYGYTF
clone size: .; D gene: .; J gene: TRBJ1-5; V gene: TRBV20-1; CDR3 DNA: TGCAGTGCTAGCGTCGGGGCAGGGTCCTTTAGCAATCAGCCCCAGCATTTT; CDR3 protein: CSASVGAGSFSNQPQHF
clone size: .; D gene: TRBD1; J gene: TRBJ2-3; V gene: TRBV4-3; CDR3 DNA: TGCGCCAGCAGCCAAGATACAGGGGTCCTCACAGGTACGCAGTATTTT; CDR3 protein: CASSQDTGVLTGTQYF
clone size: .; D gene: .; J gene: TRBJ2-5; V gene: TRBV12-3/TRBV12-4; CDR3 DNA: TGTGCCAGCAACGTCCAGGGGCCACAGGGGACCCAGTACTTC; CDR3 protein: CASNVQGPQGTQYF
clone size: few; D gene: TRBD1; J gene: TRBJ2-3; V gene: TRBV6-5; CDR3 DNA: TGTGCCAGCAGTTCACAGGGGCTTCGGACAGATACGCAGTATTTT; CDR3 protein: CASSSQGLRTDTQYF
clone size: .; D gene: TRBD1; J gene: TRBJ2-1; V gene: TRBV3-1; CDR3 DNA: TGTGCCAGCAGCCCGGGACAGGGGGCGGTCAATGAGCAGTTCTTC; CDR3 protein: CASSPGQGAVNEQFF
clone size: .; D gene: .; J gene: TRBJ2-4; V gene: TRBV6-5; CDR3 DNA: TGTGCCAGCAGTTTAACAAGATCCAAAAACATTCAGTACTTC; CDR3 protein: CASSLTRSKNIQYF
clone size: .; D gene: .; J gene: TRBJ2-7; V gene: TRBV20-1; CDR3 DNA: TGCAGTGCTGGGGACTCCACCAGGGAGCAGTACTTC; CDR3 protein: CSAGDSTREQYF
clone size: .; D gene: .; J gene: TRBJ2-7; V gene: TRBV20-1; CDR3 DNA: TGCAGTGCAGACAGTAACTCCTACGAGCAGTACTTC; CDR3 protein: CSADSNSYEQYF
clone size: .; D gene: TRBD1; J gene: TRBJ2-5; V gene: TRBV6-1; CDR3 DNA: TGTGCCAGCAGTTGGACAGGGAAAATTGAGACCCAGTACTTC; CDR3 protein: CASSWTGKIETQYF
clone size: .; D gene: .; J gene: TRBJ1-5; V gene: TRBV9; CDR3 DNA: TGTGCCACCGAACCTTTTAGACAAAATGGCAATCAGCCCCAGCATTTT; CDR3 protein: CATEPFRQNGNQPQHF
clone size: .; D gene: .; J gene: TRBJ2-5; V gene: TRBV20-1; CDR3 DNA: TGCAGTGCGACCGGGACGGGTACCTACGTGCAGTACTTC; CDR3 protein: CSATGTGTYVQYF
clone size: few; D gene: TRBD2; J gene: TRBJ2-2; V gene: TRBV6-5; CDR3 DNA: TGTGCCAGCAGGCGGACTAGCGCGATCTCCGGGGAGCTGTTTTTT; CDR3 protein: CASRRTSAISGELFF
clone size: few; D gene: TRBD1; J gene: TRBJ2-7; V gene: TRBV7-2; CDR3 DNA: TGTGCCAGCAGTCAAGACAGGGCGGACGAGCAGTACTTC; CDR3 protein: CASSQDRADEQYF
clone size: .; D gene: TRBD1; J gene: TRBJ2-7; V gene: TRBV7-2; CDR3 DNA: TGTTCCAGCAGCGAAGGACAGGGCGGAGGCTACGAGCAGTACTTC; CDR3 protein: CSSSEGQGGGYEQYF
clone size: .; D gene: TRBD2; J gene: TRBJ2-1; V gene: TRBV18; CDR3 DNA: TGTGCCAGCTCACCTCCGGGACTAGCGGACAATGAGCAGTTCTTC; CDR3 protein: CASSPPGLADNEQFF
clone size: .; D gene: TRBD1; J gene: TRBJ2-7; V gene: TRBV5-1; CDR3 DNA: TGCGCCAGCAGCTTGGAGGGCCCCGACAGGGGGCGCGAGCAGTACTTC; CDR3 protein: CASSLEGPDRGREQYF
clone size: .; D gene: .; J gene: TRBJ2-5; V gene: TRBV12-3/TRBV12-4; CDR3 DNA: TGTGCCAGCAGCTACGGAGAAACAGGGCGCGAGACCCAGTACTTC; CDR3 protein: CASSYGETGRETQYF
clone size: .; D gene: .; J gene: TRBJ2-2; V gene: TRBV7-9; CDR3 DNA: TGTGCCAGCAGCTTCGACCGAAAGGAGCTGTTTTTT; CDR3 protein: CASSFDRKELFF
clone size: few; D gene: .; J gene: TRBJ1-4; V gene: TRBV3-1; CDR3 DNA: TGTGCCAGCAGCACGGCGGCAGGAGGAGAAAAACTGTTTTTT; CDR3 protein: CASSTAAGGEKLFF
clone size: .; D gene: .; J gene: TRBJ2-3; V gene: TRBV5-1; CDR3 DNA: TGCGCCAGCAGCTTTGCCGCGCTGCGGGCCCGGAGTACAGATACGCAGTATTTT; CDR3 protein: CASSFAALRARSTDTQYF